A single sample gave rise to the 3 T cell receptor beta chains below, sequenced in a study of vaccination effects on CD4 cells after COVID-19. No antigens are known for them. The method was immunoSEQ multiplex PCR; TCRdb's version includes in-frame clones alone and lacks a portion of them. This sample has roughly 27,000 clones, with about 70% found just once. Peptide-pool stimulation followed by sequencing identified expanded antigen-specific CD4+ clonotypes in the ViraFEST assay. Isolating CD4+ T cells followed approximately nine days of culture. Vaccinated participants had no history of SARS-CoV-2 infection and tested negative for nucleocapsid antibodies. The source material was CD4+ T cells from PBMCs cultured with SARS-CoV-2 spike peptides, sampled before COVID-19 vaccination. These receptor sequences come from a human donor who received a COVID-19 vaccine.

This clone was seen once. The chain couples TRBV5-1 to TRBJ1-1; 12 bases are a match to TRBD1. The length of the CDR3 is 16 residues. V lost 7 bases, J lost 3 bases, and 10 bases stayed unmatched. Germline V CDR1 and CDR2: SGHRS, YFSETQ. The CDR3 spells CASGMGQGAKDTEAFF. The CDR3, as DNA: TGCGCCAGCGGGATGGGACAGGGGGCGAAGGACACTGAAGCTTTCTTT.

This rearrangement joins TRBV12-5 to TRBJ2-7; TRBD1 or TRBD2 may be the D gene (5 bases each). Trimming took 7 bases from V and 2 from J, leaving 15 bases between them. Germline V CDR1 and CDR2: LGHNT, FRNRAP. The CDR3 has 14 amino acids. The CDR3 DNA is TGTGCTAGTGTTCGAACAGGAGGAACCTACGAGCAGTACTTC. This sequence encodes CASVRTGGTYEQYF.

The count of this clone is one. The CDR3 here is CASSQQETSGGLDYEQYF. CDR3 DNA: TGTGCCAGCAGCCAACAGGAGACTAGCGGGGGACTTGACTACGAGCAGTACTTC. The J gene is TRBJ2-7, the V gene TRBV4-2; 12 positions agree with TRBD2. This CDR3 region has 18 residues. Unmatched junction bases numbered 11, after V lost 2 bases and J lost 3 bases. The germline V gene encodes CDR1 LGHNA and CDR2 YNFKEQ.